The next 26 T cell receptor beta chains were all read from a single sample in a study of blood T cell repertoires in COVID-19. Sequencing was performed with immunoSEQ multiplex PCR; in TCRdb, only in-frame clones are kept and a portion is missing. The table shows roughly 100,000 clones, with roughly 76% occurring only once. Input material: peripheral blood. The receptors shown here come from a woman in her 70s with acute or convalescent COVID-19.

V is TRBV24-1 and J is TRBJ2-1; 7 bases align to TRBD1. The CDR3 spans 14 residues. V was clipped by 5 bases and J by 7 bases; unmatched bases: 7. The germline CDR1 and CDR2 sequences are KGHDR and SFDVKD. CDR3 loop: CATSAWDSKNEQFF. The CDR3 nucleotides are TGTGCCACCAGTGCGTGGGACAGCAAAAATGAGCAGTTCTTC.

The chain recombines TRBV7-6 with TRBJ1-3; 8 bases agree with TRBD1. Germline trimming cut 2 bases from V and 3 bases from J; bases unmatched to any gene: 3. The CDR3 has 15 residues. Germline V gene lookup returns CDR1 SGHVS and CDR2 FNYEAQ. CDR3 region: CASSLQGALGNTIYF. The DNA for the CDR3 is TGTGCCAGCAGCTTACAGGGGGCGCTTGGAAACACCATATATTTT.

This chain links TRBV6-5 with TRBJ1-2; TRBD1 matches 7 bases. The CDR3 loop spans 15 amino acids. J gave up 8 bases and V 2 bases, and 11 bases lay outside the gene matches. The V gene's germline CDR1 is MNHEY and CDR2 SVGAGI. The CDR3 region is CASSYALTGSDGYTF. DNA of the CDR3: TGTGCCAGCAGTTACGCCCTGACAGGGTCGGACGGCTACACCTTC.

The chain recombines TRBV15 with TRBJ2-7; D uncertain. With 0 bases removed from V and 3 bases from J, the gap between germline ends came to 15 bases. Germline V CDR1 and CDR2: LNHNV, YYDKDF (reference sequence). This CDR3 is 16 amino acids long. CDR3 in DNA: TGTGCCACCAGCAGAGATACCGAGCGTTCGGGCTACGAGCAGTACTTC. Amino acids: CATSRDTERSGYEQYF.

The V call is TRBV4-3, the J call TRBJ1-2; weak D call: TRBD1 (5 bases). Trimming cost V 1 base and J 3 bases, with 15 bases left between them. CDR1 and CDR2 from the germline V gene are LGHNA and YSLEER. The CDR3 contains 16 residues. The CDR3 region is CASSQGLGREHYGYTF. The CDR3 DNA reads as TGCGCCAGCAGCCAAGGGCTGGGCAGGGAACACTATGGCTACACCTTC.

This clone was seen only once. The chain employs TRBV19 and TRBJ2-5; D not certain. Per germline, CDR1 LNHDA and CDR2 SQIVND (reference sequence). Trimming took off 5 bases at V and 1 base at J, with 11 bases between the two ends. This CDR3 is 14 amino acids long. The CDR3: CASSPTRGQETQYF. For the CDR3, the DNA is TGTGCCAGTAGTCCGACGAGAGGCCAAGAGACCCAGTACTTC. The full variable domain, with the rest looked up from reference TRBV19 and TRBJ2-5, is DGGITQSPKYLFRKEGQNVTLSCEQNLNHDAMYWYRQDPGQGLRLIYYSQIVNDFQKGDIAEGYSVSREKKESFPLTVTSAQKNPTAFYLCASSPTRGQETQYFGPGTRLLVL.

The chain links TRBV15 to TRBJ2-3; 12 bases match TRBD1. The CDR3 sequence is 14 residues long. Per the germline V gene, CDR1 is LNHNV and CDR2 is YYDKDF (reference sequence). J lost 4 bases, V lost 5 bases, and 1 base had no gene match. The chain's CDR3 is CATSWDRGPDTQYF. The DNA for the CDR3 is TGTGCCACCAGCTGGGACAGGGGGCCAGATACGCAGTATTTT.

The V gene is TRBV11-3, the J gene TRBJ1-2; the D gene is possibly TRBD1 (5 bases). Looked up from germline, CDR1 is SGHNT and CDR2 is YENEEA. Between the trimmed V and J ends, which lost 7 bases and 5 bases, there was a span of 23 bases. The CDR3 contains 16 residues. The CDR3 spells CASTEGGAGVGYGYTF. CDR3 coding DNA: TGTGCCAGCACCGAAGGAGGGGCAGGAGTAGGATATGGCTACACCTTC.

The J gene is TRBJ2-5, the V gene TRBV5-4; D not certain. This CDR3 region has 11 residues. Trimming took off 1 base at V and 9 bases at J, with 7 bases between the two ends. Germline assignment: CDR1 SGHNT and CDR2 YYREEE (reference sequence). As DNA, the CDR3 is TGTGCCAGCAGCTTGAATTCGGCCCAGTACTTC. Amino acid sequence: CASSLNSAQYF.

This chain joins TRBV15 and TRBJ2-3; 7 bases align to TRBD2. Trimming cost V 2 bases and J 5 bases; bases outside gene matches: 10. CDR1 and CDR2 (germline): LNHNV, YYDKDF (reference sequence). This CDR3 has 16 residues. CDR3 in DNA: TGTGCCACCAGCAGATTGGCGGGGGTAAAGAGAGATACGCAGTATTTT. It yields the protein CATSRLAGVKRDTQYF.

The genes are TRBV19 and TRBJ1-5; 9 nucleotides align to TRBD1. Germline V lookup: CDR1 LNHDA, CDR2 SQIVND (reference sequence). The CDR3 sequence is 15 residues long. J lost 7 bases, V lost 6 bases, and 10 bases had no gene match. The CDR3 spells CASRFGTGPHQPQHF. CDR3 nucleotides: TGTGCCAGTAGATTCGGGACAGGGCCCCACCAGCCCCAGCATTTT.

This chain joins TRBV27 and TRBJ2-5, with 11 bases matching TRBD2. Per germline, CDR1 MNHEY and CDR2 SMNVEV (reference sequence). CDR3 length: 14 residues. V shed 4 bases and J 7 bases; nucleotides not matched to a gene: 5. The CDR3 bases are TGTGCCAGCAGTTACCTAGCGGGGGGCCGGACCCAGTACTTC. It translates to CASSYLAGGRTQYF.

This clone has only one observation. The rearrangement joins TRBV7-6 to TRBJ2-5; no clear D gene. CDR1 is SGHVS and CDR2 is FNYEAQ in the germline V gene. V was shortened by 1 base and J by 4 bases, with 10 bases between the two germline ends. CDR3 length: 14 residues. CDR3 bases: TGTGCCAGCAGCTTAGGTTTAAACAGAGAGACCCAGTACTTC. The encoded protein is CASSLGLNRETQYF.

J is TRBJ1-1 and V is TRBV19; weak D call: TRBD1 (5 bases). The germline V and J ends were trimmed by 4 bases and 1 base, with 10 bases remaining between them. The CDR3 is 14 amino acids. Germline V gene lookup returns CDR1 LNHDA and CDR2 SQIVND (reference sequence). The CDR3 coding sequence is TGTGCCAGTAGTAGGAGGGACGGGAACACTGAAGCTTTCTTT. Its protein product is CASSRRDGNTEAFF.

The chain uses TRBV19 and TRBJ2-7; no clear D. Germline V gene sequence: CDR1 LNHDA, CDR2 SQIVND (reference sequence). This CDR3 is built from 11 residues. Trimming cost V 5 bases and J 3 bases, with 5 bases left between them. Here the CDR3 DNA reads TGTGCCAGTAGTTCCCTCTACGAGCAGTACTTC. Residues: CASSSLYEQYF.

V is TRBV29-1 and J is TRBJ1-1; the match to TRBD1 covers 8 bases. Trimming took 8 bases from V and 0 from J; bases not matched to a gene: 5. From germline, CDR1 is SQVTM and CDR2 ANQGSEA. There are 13 residues in the CDR3. CDR3 coding DNA: TGCAGCTGCAGGGGGCCCCTGAACACTGAAGCTTTCTTT. Translating gives CSCRGPLNTEAFF.

The chain recombines TRBV19 with TRBJ2-2; weak D call: TRBD2 (5 bases). The CDR3 extends over 13 amino acids. CDR1 and CDR2 (germline): LNHDA, SQIVND (reference sequence). The V end was cut by 10 bases, the J end by 4 bases, with 13 bases between. CDR3 nucleotides: TGTGCCACCGCCATACTAGGCACCGGGGAGCTGTTTTTT. It specifies CATAILGTGELFF. The whole variable domain, filled in from reference TRBV19 and TRBJ2-2, reads DGGITQSPKYLFRKEGQNVTLSCEQNLNHDAMYWYRQDPGQGLRLIYYSQIVNDFQKGDIAEGYSVSREKKESFPLTVTSAQKNPTAFYLCATAILGTGELFFGEGSRLTVL.

V gene TRBV3-1 (or the pseudogene TRBV3-2) combines with J gene TRBJ2-6, with TRBD1 as a possible D gene (5 bases). Germline CDR1 reads LGHDT; CDR2 reads YNNKEL (reference sequence). V was cut by 5 bases and J by 0 bases, with 11 bases left in between. This CDR3 spans 16 amino acids. CDR3 in amino acids: CASSTDISSGANVLTF. CDR3 DNA sequence: TGTGCCAGCAGCACGGACATCTCCTCTGGGGCCAACGTCCTGACTTTC.

The chain is built from TRBV6-2 or TRBV6-3 and TRBJ1-2, with TRBD1 identical over 7 bases. Germline V lookup: CDR1 MNHEY, CDR2 SVGEGT. This CDR3 spans 13 amino acids. With 6 bases clipped from V and 1 base from J, the junction kept 2 bases outside the gene matches. The CDR3: CASSRQGNYGYTF. In DNA form, the CDR3 reads TGTGCCAGCAGCCGACAGGGTAACTATGGCTACACCTTC.

A single count supports this clone. The V call is TRBV6-2 or TRBV6-3, the J call TRBJ2-7; D might be TRBD2 (6 bases). The CDR3 consists of 16 residues. V was cut by 0 bases and J by 3 bases, with 15 bases left in between. Germline loops: CDR1 MNHEY, CDR2 SVGEGT. The CDR3 nucleotides are TGTGCCAGCAGTTACTCGAGACAGCAGGAGGGCTACGAGCAGTACTTC. Translated, it gives CASSYSRQQEGYEQYF.

This CDR3 is CASSLGSGEETQYF. The CDR3 bases are TGTGCCAGCAGCTTGGGTAGCGGTGAAGAGACCCAGTACTTC. The chain joins TRBV7-9 to TRBJ2-5; D is perhaps TRBD2 (6 bases). The CDR3 totals 14 residues. CDR1 is SEHNR, CDR2 FQNEAQ, per germline (reference sequence). V lost 3 bases and J lost 3, with 11 bases in between.

This clone was detected once. The V and J genes are TRBV19 and TRBJ2-5; weak D call: TRBD1 (6 bases). This CDR3 is 13 amino acids long. Germline V gene data show CDR1 as LNHDA and CDR2 as SQIVND (reference sequence). The V end lost 7 bases, the J end lost 5 bases, and 14 bases lay between the germline ends. The CDR3 protein is CASMGAGWETQYF. For the CDR3, the DNA is TGTGCCAGTATGGGGGCGGGTTGGGAGACCCAGTACTTC.

The J gene is TRBJ1-1, the V gene TRBV19, with 10 bases aligning to TRBD1. J was trimmed by 3 bases and V by 6 bases; bases with no gene match: 4. CDR1 LNHDA and CDR2 SQIVND come from the germline V gene (reference sequence). This CDR3 region has 14 residues. The CDR3 region has the DNA TGTGCCAGTAGCGGGACAGGGGCCTACACTGAAGCTTTCTTT. This codes for CASSGTGAYTEAFF.

V and J are TRBV9 and TRBJ1-6, with D tentatively TRBD1 (5 bases). Trimming pared 0 bases from V and 8 bases from J, leaving 12 bases between. The CDR3 sequence is 15 residues long. From germline, CDR1 is SGDLS and CDR2 YYNGEE. In DNA form, the CDR3 reads TGTGCCAGCAGCGTAGATTGGGGAGGGGATTCACCCCTCCACTTT. This gives the protein CASSVDWGGDSPLHF.

The chain links TRBV30 to TRBJ2-1; D uncertain. Germline V CDR1 and CDR2: GTSNPN, SVGIG (reference sequence). The CDR3 runs 12 residues. V shed 2 bases and J shed 9 bases, with 11 bases lying between them. CDR3: CAWSTAYGEQFF. CDR3 sequence (DNA): TGTGCCTGGAGTACCGCTTACGGTGAGCAGTTCTTC.

This clone showed up just once. This chain uses TRBV11-3 with TRBJ1-1; tentatively, D is TRBD1 (6 bases). In germline, CDR1 is SGHNT, CDR2 YENEEA. The CDR3 length is 12 residues. Trimming took off 6 bases at V and 5 bases at J, with 10 bases between the two ends. CDR3 in amino acids: CASSYGQTEAFF. The CDR3 DNA reads TGTGCCAGCAGTTACGGACAGACTGAAGCTTTCTTT.